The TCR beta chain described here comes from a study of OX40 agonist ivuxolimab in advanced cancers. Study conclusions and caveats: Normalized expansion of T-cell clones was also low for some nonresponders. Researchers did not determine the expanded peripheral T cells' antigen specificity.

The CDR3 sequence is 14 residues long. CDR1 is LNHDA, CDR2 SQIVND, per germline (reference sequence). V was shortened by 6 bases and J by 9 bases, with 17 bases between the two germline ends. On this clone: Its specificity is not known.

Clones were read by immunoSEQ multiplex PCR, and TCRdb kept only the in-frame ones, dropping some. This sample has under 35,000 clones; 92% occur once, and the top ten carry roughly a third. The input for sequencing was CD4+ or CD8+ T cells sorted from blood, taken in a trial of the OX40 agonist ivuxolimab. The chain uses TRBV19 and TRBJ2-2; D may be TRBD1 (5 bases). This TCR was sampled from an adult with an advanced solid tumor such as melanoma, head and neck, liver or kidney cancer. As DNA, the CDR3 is TGTGCCAGTAGCCCCACACCAGGGCACCGGGAGCTGTTTTTT. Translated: CASSPTPGHRELFF.